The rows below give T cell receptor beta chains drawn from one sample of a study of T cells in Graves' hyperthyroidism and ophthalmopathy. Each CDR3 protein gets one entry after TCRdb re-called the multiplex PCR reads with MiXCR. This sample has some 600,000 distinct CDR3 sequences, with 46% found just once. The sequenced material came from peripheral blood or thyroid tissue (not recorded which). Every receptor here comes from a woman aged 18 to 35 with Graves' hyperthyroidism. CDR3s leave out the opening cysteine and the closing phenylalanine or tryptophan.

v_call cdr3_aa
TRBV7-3 ASSLNEQTGVEKLF
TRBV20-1 SAETGVGELF
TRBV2 ASSESYWDKETQY
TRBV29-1 SLNSAGYGYT
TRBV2 ASGLPLRSVRETQY
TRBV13 ASSVSGDEQY
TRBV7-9 ASSFVAGVAGNT
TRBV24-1 ATSESVGGGANVLT
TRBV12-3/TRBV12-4 ASSVWGQPQH
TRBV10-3 ATHPGTASYEQY
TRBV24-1 ASSPEYRGYT
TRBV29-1 SQGGNQPQH
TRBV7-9 ASAAWQGEETQY
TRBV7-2 ASSLAQGGTQY
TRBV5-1 ASSLGDRGPFYGYT
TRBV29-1 SMDGPMTQY
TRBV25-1 ASSLKRDTEAF
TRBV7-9 ASSPTSGEEQY
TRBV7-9 ASSLFGQTNEKLF
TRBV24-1 AKSSGANVLT
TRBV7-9 ASRPIPGYEQY
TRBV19 ASNLDRTGGNYGYT
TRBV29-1 SVEEGGTSYEQY
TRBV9 ASSVTGGSEQY
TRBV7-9 ASSSVSGRETQY
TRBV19 ASSPRGREQY
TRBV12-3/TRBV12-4 AAKRDYNSPLH
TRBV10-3 AISDPRDPTEDEQY
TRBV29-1 SPRTGSITEAF
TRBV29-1 SVGGAGSGYT